This T cell receptor beta chain was profiled in a study of CXCR3-negative and CXCR3-positive naive CD8 T cells. General study findings and limits: CXCR3-positive naive cells had more hydrophobic TRB CDR3s than CXCR3-negative naive cells.

Notes on this clonotype: What it binds is not known.

Libraries of TRB cDNA were made by 5' RACE and carried UMIs. TCRdb re-called the 5' RACE reads; one entry per CDR3 protein, DNA not given. Its listing shows approximately 59,000 distinct CDR3 sequences. The authors gated naive CD8+ T cells as CD45RO-CCR7+CD27+CD95-. Germline V gene data show CDR1 as SEHNR and CDR2 as FQNEAQ (reference sequence). There are 15 residues in the CDR3. The sample consisted of naive CXCR3+ CD8+ T cells from blood. Stated subset: CD45RO-CCR7+CD27+CD95- naive CD8+ T cells expressing CXCR3 (TNR3+). The gene calls are TRBV7-9 and TRBJ2-5; TCRdb returns TRBD1, unconfirmable since there is no DNA. The clonotype was recovered from a human donor in good health. Some clones in this sample may be carry-over from other donors' samples. CDR3 sequence reads: CASSQTTGEQETQYF.